This TCR beta chain was documented in a study of shared T cell receptors in the human thymus (dated by TCRdb to about 2021). About the investigation overall: The study examined how self-reactive, shared T-cell receptor alpha chains are generated in the human thymus.

Library method: the immunoSEQ multiplex PCR assay. TCRdb obtained this table from immuneACCESS and retained in-frame rearrangements with V and J assigned. These tables miss some clones; where compared with another copy, unresolved V genes account for less than half of the shortfall, and the remainder is unexplained. Here the sample has approximately 400,000 clones; 85% to 95% occur a single time. The top ten hold approximately 0.02% of the sample. V is pared back by 4 bases and J by 4 bases, with 19 bases lying between the germline termini. The CDR3 starts with the cysteine, ends with the phenylalanine, and has 16 residues. Solely the CDR3 DNA is kept, with 48 bases framed from the first base. CDR1 and CDR2 were assigned from the germline V gene as MDHEN and SYDVKM. Note on this clone: Its antigen remains undetermined. No per-base quality is available; no much larger clone lies one base away.

The TCR originated in a human donor. The sample consisted of thymocytes. The V gene is TRBV28 and the J gene is TRBJ1-1; a confident D gene designation cannot be given. The nucleotide sequence reads TGTGCCAGCAGTTCCCAGGAAAACCGACGCGGCACTGAAGCTTTCTTT. This encodes CASSSQENRRGTEAFF.